The 18 T cell receptor beta chains given below trace back to one sample, sequenced in a study of T cells in localized non-small cell lung cancer. Some clones are missing from TCRdb's copy, which holds only in-frame ones; the method was immunoSEQ multiplex PCR. The table records around 91,000 clones, around 90% of them present only once. Sequenced material: peripheral blood, taken before any cancer treatment. The receptors were sampled from a man between 40 and 69 years old with stage I squamous cell lung carcinoma.

This rearrangement joins TRBV29-1 to TRBJ1-4, with D tentatively TRBD1 (5 bases). Looked up from germline, CDR1 is SQVTM and CDR2 is ANQGSEA. The CDR3 consists of 15 residues. V was clipped by 5 bases and J by 4 bases, with 17 bases between them. The CDR3 DNA reads as TGCAGCGTTATAGGGTCTCCAGGGTTTAATGAAAAACTGTTTTTT. Translation gives CSVIGSPGFNEKLFF.

This chain uses TRBV5-1 with TRBJ2-7; TRBD2 is a possible D gene (5 bases). Germline V lookup: CDR1 SGHRS, CDR2 YFSETQ. The CDR3 length is 15 residues. The V end was cut by 1 base, the J end by 2 bases, with 13 bases between. The CDR3: CASSLRRTDTYEQYF. The CDR3, as DNA: TGCGCCAGCAGCTTGAGGAGGACGGATACCTACGAGCAGTACTTC.

The chain uses TRBV19 and TRBJ1-6; no reliable D call. Per the germline V gene, CDR1 is LNHDA and CDR2 is SQIVND (reference sequence). Trimming shortened V by 1 base and J by 2 bases, and 12 bases separated the two germline ends. CDR3 length: 17 amino acids. The CDR3 sequence is CASSIGNPKAYNSPLHF. In nucleotides, the CDR3 is TGTGCCAGTAGTATAGGCAACCCAAAGGCCTATAATTCACCCCTCCACTTT.

This clone was detected once. The genes are TRBV2 and TRBJ1-1; 7 bases agree with TRBD1. The CDR3 consists of 15 residues. CDR1 and CDR2 from the germline V gene are SNHLY and FYNNEI. V lost 5 bases and J lost 11; bases outside the gene matches: 17. This CDR3 is CASSPTQGPWGSAFF. The CDR3 DNA sequence: TGTGCCAGCAGTCCTACACAGGGGCCATGGGGATCGGCTTTCTTT. The entire variable domain, with the rest obtained from reference TRBV2 and TRBJ1-1, is as follows: EPEVTQTPSHQVTQMGQEVILRCVPISNHLYFYWYRQILGQKVEFLVSFYNNEISEKSEIFDDQFSVERPDGSNFTLKIRSTKLEDSAMYFCASSPTQGPWGSAFFGQGTRLTVV.

The V call is TRBV2, the J call TRBJ1-1; tentatively, D is TRBD1 (6 bases). V was trimmed by 5 bases and J by 6 bases, leaving 7 bases between them. This CDR3 spans 11 amino acids. Germline V CDR1 and CDR2: SNHLY, FYNNEI. The CDR3 DNA sequence: TGTGCCAGCAGTACAGGGCCTGAAGCTTTCTTT. This gives the protein CASSTGPEAFF. Filled out from reference TRBV2 and TRBJ1-1, the complete variable domain reads EPEVTQTPSHQVTQMGQEVILRCVPISNHLYFYWYRQILGQKVEFLVSFYNNEISEKSEIFDDQFSVERPDGSNFTLKIRSTKLEDSAMYFCASSTGPEAFFGQGTRLTVV.

This clone was counted once. The chain links TRBV5-1 to TRBJ1-4, with unresolved D. Trimming cost V 0 bases and J 2 bases, with 17 bases left between them. This CDR3 spans 18 amino acids. Germline assignment: CDR1 SGHRS and CDR2 YFSETQ. CDR3 loop: CASSLGVGSQATNEKLFF. CDR3 nucleotide sequence: TGCGCCAGCAGCTTGGGGGTGGGCTCCCAGGCGACTAATGAAAAACTGTTTTTT.

The chain uses TRBV19 and TRBJ1-5; 7 positions match TRBD1. The germline CDR1 and CDR2 sequences are LNHDA and SQIVND (reference sequence). CDR3 length: 14 amino acids. Trimming took 3 bases from V and 11 from J; bases not matched to a gene: 10. In DNA, the CDR3 is TGTGCCAGTAGTATCGACAGGGCCCAGGGGTCCCAGCATTTT. Protein product: CASSIDRAQGSQHF.

V usage is TRBV20-1 and J usage is TRBJ2-5; D unresolved. The germline gives CDR1 DFQATT, CDR2 SNEGSKA (reference sequence). There are 11 residues in the CDR3. V was trimmed by 7 bases and J by 5 bases, leaving 11 bases between them. For the CDR3, the DNA is TGCAGTGTTTTCCCTGAGGAGACCCAGTACTTC. It yields the protein CSVFPEETQYF.

This chain links TRBV7-2 with TRBJ1-3, with D possibly matching TRBD1 (6 bases). Deletions cut 1 base from V and 0 bases from J, with 16 bases between. Germline lookup yields CDR1 SGHTA and CDR2 FQGNSA. This CDR3 has 18 residues. This CDR3 is CASSLVRGGRASGNTIYF. As DNA, the CDR3 is TGTGCCAGCAGCTTAGTCCGGGGGGGCCGGGCCTCTGGAAACACCATATATTTT.

There are a few counts of this clone. The chain couples TRBV7-9 to TRBJ1-6; the match to TRBD1 covers 7 bases. CDR3 size: 17 residues. V shed 5 bases and J 0 bases; nucleotides not matched to a gene: 7. Germline loops: CDR1 SEHNR, CDR2 FQNEAQ (reference sequence). This CDR3 reads CASSRTGVSSYNSPLHF. In DNA, the CDR3 is TGTGCCAGCAGCCGAACAGGGGTTAGCTCCTATAATTCACCCCTCCACTTT.

V and J are TRBV16 and TRBJ1-2, with a possible D match to TRBD1 (5 bases). This CDR3 is 14 amino acids long. CDR1 is KGHSY and CDR2 is FQNENV in the germline V gene. Trimming took 1 base from V and 5 from J, leaving 11 bases between them. For the CDR3, the DNA is TGTGCCAGCAGCCAATTGGCCCAGGGTTATGGCTACACCTTC. This codes for CASSQLAQGYGYTF.

This rearrangement joins TRBV11-2 to TRBJ2-3; 12 bases line up with TRBD2. CDR1 and CDR2 (germline): SGHAT, FQNNGV. The CDR3 totals 16 residues. The V segment lost 5 bases and the J segment 4 bases; nucleotides outside the gene matches: 7. The CDR3 nucleotides are TGTGCCAGCAGCCTAACTAGCGGGGGGCCAGCAGATACGCAGTATTTT. Protein: CASSLTSGGPADTQYF.

J is TRBJ2-1 and V is TRBV28; 7 bases align to TRBD1. The CDR3 covers 11 residues. The germline gives CDR1 MDHEN, CDR2 SYDVKM. With V trimmed by 7 bases and J by 8 bases, 2 bases remained unmatched. The CDR3 DNA reads as TGTGCCAGCAACAGGGGCGATGAGCAGTTCTTC. Amino acid sequence: CASNRGDEQFF.

The chain links TRBV6-5 to TRBJ1-5; D unclear. The CDR3 is 14 residues long. CDR1 and CDR2 (germline): MNHEY, SVGAGI. Trimming removed 0 bases from V and 7 bases from J, with 10 bases in between. This CDR3 is CASSYSSGRQPQHF. The CDR3 DNA is TGTGCCAGCAGTTACTCGAGCGGTAGGCAGCCCCAGCATTTT.

By sample fraction, this clone is medium-sized (0.01 to 0.1%). V usage is TRBV5-5 and J usage is TRBJ2-2; D gene uncertain. The CDR3 has 17 amino acids. V was cut by 2 bases and J by 2 bases, with 16 bases left in between. CDR1 and CDR2 from the germline V gene are SGHKS and YYEKEE (reference sequence). The CDR3: CASSFDKTQFNTGELFF. CDR3 bases: TGTGCCAGCAGCTTCGACAAGACGCAATTTAACACCGGGGAGCTGTTTTTT. Using reference TRBV5-5 and TRBJ2-2 for the parts outside the CDR3, the full variable domain is DAGVTQSPTHLIKTRGQQVTLRCSPISGHKSVSWYQQVLGQGPQFIFQYYEKEERGRGNFPDRFSARQFPNYSSELNVNALLLGDSALYLCASSFDKTQFNTGELFFGEGSRLTVL.

The rearrangement joins TRBV5-4 to TRBJ2-6; no reliable D call. The germline V and J ends were trimmed by 0 bases and 1 base, with 5 bases remaining between them. CDR3 length: 15 amino acids. The germline V gene has CDR1 SGHNT and CDR2 YYREEE (reference sequence). The CDR3 region has the DNA TGTGCCAGCAGCTTGGCGAGATCTGGGGCCAACGTCCTGACTTTC. Its translation is CASSLARSGANVLTF. Variable domain in full (rest from reference TRBV5-4 and TRBJ2-6): ETGVTQSPTHLIKTRGQQVTLRCSSQSGHNTVSWYQQALGQGPQFIFQYYREEENGRGNFPPRFSGLQFPNYSSELNVNALELDDSALYLCASSLARSGANVLTFGAGSRLTVL.

The chain links TRBV7-9 to TRBJ1-4; no firm D call. With 1 base removed from V and 8 bases from J, the gap between germline ends came to 8 bases. The germline gives CDR1 SEHNR, CDR2 FQNEAQ (reference sequence). The CDR3 totals 13 residues. The CDR3 DNA sequence: TGTGCCAGCAGCTTAGGACGGTGGGAAAAACTGTTTTTT. This translates into CASSLGRWEKLFF.

This clone was seen just once. This chain connects TRBV28 to TRBJ1-1; the match to TRBD1 covers 8 bases. The junction had 9 bases not matched to a gene; V was cut back by 6 bases and J by 6 bases. CDR1 is MDHEN and CDR2 is SYDVKM in the germline V gene. The CDR3 spans 14 residues. In nucleotides, the CDR3 is TGTGCCAGCAGCCAAACCATACAGGGGGCTGAAGCTTTCTTT. The encoded protein is CASSQTIQGAEAFF.